In this sample, the clone carrying this T cell receptor (beta chain) turned up once. Its target is not known. The data were obtained in a study of T cell responses to AZD1222 COVID-19 vaccine. Study findings and constraints: The donor group comprised mostly white British people and more females; the analysis possibly underestimated clonal diversity.

Trimming removed 4 bases at V and 5 bases at J, with 8 bases between. This CDR3 has 11 residues. The germline V gene has CDR1 DFQATT and CDR2 SNEGSKA (reference sequence). Sequencing was performed with immunoSEQ multiplex PCR; in TCRdb, only in-frame clones are kept and a portion is missing. The table lists 150,000 or so clones, about nine tenths of them singletons. The source of this sequence is an adult in good health. Here the sequenced sample was peripheral blood, taken on day 0 of AZD1222 vaccination. The chain couples TRBV20-1 to TRBJ1-2, with TRBD1 as a possible D gene (6 bases). DNA of the CDR3: TGCAGTGCTACACAGGGATATGGCTACACCTTC. Encoded protein: CSATQGYGYTF.